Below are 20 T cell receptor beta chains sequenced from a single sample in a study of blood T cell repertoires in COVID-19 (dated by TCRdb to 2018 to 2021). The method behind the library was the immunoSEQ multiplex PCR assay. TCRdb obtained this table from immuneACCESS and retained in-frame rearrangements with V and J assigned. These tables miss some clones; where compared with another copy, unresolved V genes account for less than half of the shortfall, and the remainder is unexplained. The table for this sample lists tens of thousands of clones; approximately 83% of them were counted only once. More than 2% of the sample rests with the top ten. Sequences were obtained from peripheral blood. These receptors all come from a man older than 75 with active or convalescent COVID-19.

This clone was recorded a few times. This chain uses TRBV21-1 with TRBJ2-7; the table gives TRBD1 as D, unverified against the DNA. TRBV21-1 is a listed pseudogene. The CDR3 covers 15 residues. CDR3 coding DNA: TGTGCCAGCAGCAAAGAGGCGGCAGGGCAGTACGAGCAGTACTTC. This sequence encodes CASSKEAAGQYEQYF.

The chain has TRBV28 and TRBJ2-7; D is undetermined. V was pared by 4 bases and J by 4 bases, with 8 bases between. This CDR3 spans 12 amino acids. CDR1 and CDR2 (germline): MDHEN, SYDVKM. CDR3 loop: CASSSYRYEQYF. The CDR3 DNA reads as TGTGCCAGCAGTTCATACAGATACGAGCAGTACTTC.

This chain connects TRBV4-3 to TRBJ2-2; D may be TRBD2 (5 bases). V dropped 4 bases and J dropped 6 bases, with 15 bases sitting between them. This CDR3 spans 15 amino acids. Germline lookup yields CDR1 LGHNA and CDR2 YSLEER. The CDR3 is CASSLGLVRAGELFF. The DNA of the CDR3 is TGCGCCAGCAGCCTAGGACTCGTGAGGGCCGGGGAGCTGTTTTTT.

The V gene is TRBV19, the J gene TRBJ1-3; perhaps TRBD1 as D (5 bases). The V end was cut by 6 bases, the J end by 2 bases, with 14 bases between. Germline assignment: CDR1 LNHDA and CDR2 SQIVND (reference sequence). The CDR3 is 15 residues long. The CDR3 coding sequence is TGTGCCAGTAGGCCAGGGTTTGGGACTGGAAACACCATATATTTT. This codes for CASRPGFGTGNTIYF. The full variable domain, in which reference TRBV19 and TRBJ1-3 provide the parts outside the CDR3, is DGGITQSPKYLFRKEGQNVTLSCEQNLNHDAMYWYRQDPGQGLRLIYYSQIVNDFQKGDIAEGYSVSREKKESFPLTVTSAQKNPTAFYLCASRPGFGTGNTIYFGEGSWLTVV.

Here the CDR3 DNA reads TGTGCTAGTGGTTTGGTACGAGGCCTAAACACTGAAGCTTTCTTT. It specifies CASGLVRGLNTEAFF. The chain combines TRBV12-5 with TRBJ1-1; no reliable D call. This CDR3 spans 15 amino acids. In germline, CDR1 is LGHNT, CDR2 FRNRAP. V was cut by 0 bases and J by 2 bases, with 10 bases left in between.

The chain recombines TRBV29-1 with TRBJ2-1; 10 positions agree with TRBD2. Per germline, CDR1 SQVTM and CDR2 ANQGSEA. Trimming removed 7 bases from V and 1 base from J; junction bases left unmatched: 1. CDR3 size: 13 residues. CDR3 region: CSASGRSYNEQFF. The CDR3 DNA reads TGCAGCGCTAGCGGGAGATCCTACAATGAGCAGTTCTTC.

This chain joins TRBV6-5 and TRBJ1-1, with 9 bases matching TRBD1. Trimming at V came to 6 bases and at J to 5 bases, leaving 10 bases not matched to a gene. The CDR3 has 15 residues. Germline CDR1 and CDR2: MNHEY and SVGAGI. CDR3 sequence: CASRSPGQGDTEAFF. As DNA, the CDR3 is TGTGCCAGCAGGAGCCCGGGACAGGGTGATACTGAAGCTTTCTTT.

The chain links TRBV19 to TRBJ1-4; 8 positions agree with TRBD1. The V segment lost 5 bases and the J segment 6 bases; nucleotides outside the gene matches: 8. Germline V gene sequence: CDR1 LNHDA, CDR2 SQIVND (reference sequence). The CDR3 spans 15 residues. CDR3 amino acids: CASSPQQGVYEKLFF. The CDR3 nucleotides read TGTGCCAGTAGTCCCCAACAGGGGGTATATGAAAAACTGTTTTTT.

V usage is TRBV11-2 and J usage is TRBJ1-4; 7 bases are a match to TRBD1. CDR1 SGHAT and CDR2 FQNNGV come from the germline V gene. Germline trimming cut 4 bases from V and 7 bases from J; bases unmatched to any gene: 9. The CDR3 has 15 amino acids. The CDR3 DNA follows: TGTGCCAGCAGCTCGGGCACAGGGGTGGCTGAAAAACTGTTTTTT. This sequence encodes CASSSGTGVAEKLFF.

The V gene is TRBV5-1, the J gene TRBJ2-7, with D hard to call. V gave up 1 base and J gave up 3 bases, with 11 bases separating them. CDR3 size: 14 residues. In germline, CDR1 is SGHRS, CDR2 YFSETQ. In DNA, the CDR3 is TGCGCCAGCAGCTTGCGCGGTACTTTCTACGAGCAGTACTTC. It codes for CASSLRGTFYEQYF.

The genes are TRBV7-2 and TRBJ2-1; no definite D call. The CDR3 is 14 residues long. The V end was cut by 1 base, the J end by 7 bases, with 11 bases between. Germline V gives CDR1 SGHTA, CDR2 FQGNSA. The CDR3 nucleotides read TGTGCCAGCAGCTTAGGGGTAGCTCAAAATGAGCAGTTCTTC. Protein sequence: CASSLGVAQNEQFF.

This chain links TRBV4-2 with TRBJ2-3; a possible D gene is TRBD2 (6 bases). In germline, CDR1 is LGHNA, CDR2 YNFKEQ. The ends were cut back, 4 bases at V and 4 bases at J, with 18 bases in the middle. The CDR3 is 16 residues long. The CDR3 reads CASSPGRGRGPDTQYF. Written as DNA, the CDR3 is TGTGCCAGCAGCCCCGGTCGGGGGAGAGGCCCAGATACGCAGTATTTT.

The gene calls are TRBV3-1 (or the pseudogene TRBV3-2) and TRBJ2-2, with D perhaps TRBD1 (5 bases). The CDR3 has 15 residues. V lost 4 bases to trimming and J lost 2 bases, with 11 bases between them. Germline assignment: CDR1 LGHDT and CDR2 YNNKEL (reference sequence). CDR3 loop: CASSRRQINTGELFF. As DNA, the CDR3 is TGTGCCAGCAGCCGAAGACAGATTAACACCGGGGAGCTGTTTTTT.

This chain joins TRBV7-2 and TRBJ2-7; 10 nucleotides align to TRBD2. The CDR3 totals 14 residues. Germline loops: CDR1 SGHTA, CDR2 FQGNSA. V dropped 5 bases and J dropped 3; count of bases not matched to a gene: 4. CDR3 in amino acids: CASSPGLALYEQYF. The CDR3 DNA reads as TGTGCCAGCAGCCCGGGACTAGCGCTCTACGAGCAGTACTTC.

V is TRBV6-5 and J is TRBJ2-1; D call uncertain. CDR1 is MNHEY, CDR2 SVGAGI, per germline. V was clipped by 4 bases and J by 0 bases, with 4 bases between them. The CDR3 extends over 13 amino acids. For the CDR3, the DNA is TGTGCCAGCAGTTTGAGCTCCTACAATGAGCAGTTCTTC. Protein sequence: CASSLSSYNEQFF.

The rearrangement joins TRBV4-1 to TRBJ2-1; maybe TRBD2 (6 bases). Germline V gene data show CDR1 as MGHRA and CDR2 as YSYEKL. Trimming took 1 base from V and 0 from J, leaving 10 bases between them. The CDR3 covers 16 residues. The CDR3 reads CASSQARTNSYNEQFF. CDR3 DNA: TGCGCCAGCAGCCAAGCCAGGACTAACTCCTACAATGAGCAGTTCTTC.

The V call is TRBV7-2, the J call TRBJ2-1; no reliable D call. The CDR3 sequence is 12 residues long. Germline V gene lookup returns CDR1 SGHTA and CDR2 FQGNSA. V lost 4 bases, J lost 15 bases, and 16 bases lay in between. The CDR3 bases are TGTGCCAGCAGCTCGACCGTTCAGCGACTGTTCTTC. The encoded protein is CASSSTVQRLFF.

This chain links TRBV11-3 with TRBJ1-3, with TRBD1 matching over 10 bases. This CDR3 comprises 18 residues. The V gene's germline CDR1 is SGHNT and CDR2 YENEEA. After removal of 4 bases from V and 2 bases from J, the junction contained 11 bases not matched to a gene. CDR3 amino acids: CASSSPGQGILPGNTIYF. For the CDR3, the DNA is TGTGCCAGCAGCTCGCCGGGACAGGGGATACTCCCTGGAAACACCATATATTTT.

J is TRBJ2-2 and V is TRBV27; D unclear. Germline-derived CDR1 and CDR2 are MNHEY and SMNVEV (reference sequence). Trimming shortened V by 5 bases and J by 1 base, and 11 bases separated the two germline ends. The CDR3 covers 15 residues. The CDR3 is CASSPQTMNTGELFF. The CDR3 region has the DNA TGTGCCAGCAGTCCTCAGACAATGAACACCGGGGAGCTGTTTTTT.

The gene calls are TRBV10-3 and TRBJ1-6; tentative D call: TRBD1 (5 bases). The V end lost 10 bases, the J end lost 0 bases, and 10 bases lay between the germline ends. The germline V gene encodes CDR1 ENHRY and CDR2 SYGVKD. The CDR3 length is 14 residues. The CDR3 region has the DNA TGTGCCACCGGGGGTAGCTCCTATAATTCACCCCTCCACTTT. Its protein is CATGGSSYNSPLHF.